This record covers a single T cell receptor (beta chain). Recruitment covered about two dozen US areas and drew participants whose ages spanned about 18 to 100 years. Cohorts were determined from participant-reported clinical history. This record belongs to a study of blood T cell repertoires in COVID-19. Original analysis: Amplification from reference gene primers served as the basis for estimated nucleated cell counts. Only in-frame clones appear in the TCRdb table, and some are missing; sequencing was by immunoSEQ multiplex PCR. V and J calls and clone size come straight from that table; D and trimming were deduced from the DNA. The sample includes around 200,000 clones, around 85% of them seen just once. The sequence was collected from a middle-aged man who had recovered from COVID-19. The sample consisted of PBMCs or T cells enriched from blood (not recorded which).

The CDR3: CASRRSGLKNIQYF. DNA for the CDR3: TGTGCCAGCCGACGTAGCGGGCTCAAAAACATTCAGTACTTC. The V and J genes are TRBV2 and TRBJ2-4; 7 bases map to TRBD2. The CDR3 runs to 14 residues. Germline V lookup: CDR1 SNHLY, CDR2 FYNNEI. V gave up 8 bases and J gave up 3 bases; unmatched junction bases: 7.